The 31 T cell receptor beta chains given below trace back to one sample, sequenced in a study of T cell responses to AZD1222 COVID-19 vaccine. Sequencing used immunoSEQ multiplex PCR; TCRdb keeps in-frame clones, though not all of them. The top ten clones hold roughly 4.3% of a sample with roughly 99,000 clones, approximately 90% of them seen once. The sample here was peripheral blood, taken on day 0 of AZD1222 vaccination. The origin of the receptors is an adult in good health.

This clone was detected ten times or more. The chain combines TRBV6-2 or TRBV6-3 with TRBJ2-7, with a tentative D call TRBD2 (6 bases). CDR1 and CDR2 from the germline V gene are MNHEY and SVGEGT. CDR3 length equals 14 residues. Trimming took 5 bases from V and 5 from J, leaving 16 bases between them. The CDR3 protein is CASSQETSSHEQYF. The CDR3 DNA is TGTGCCAGCAGTCAGGAGACTAGTTCCCACGAGCAGTACTTC.

The rearrangement uses TRBV5-8 and TRBJ1-5; D remains ambiguous. The CDR3 sequence is 14 residues long. Germline CDR1 SGHTS, CDR2 YDEGEE. Trimming removed 4 bases from V and 7 bases from J, with 15 bases in between. CDR3 amino acids: CASSAEGLRQPQHF. In DNA form, the CDR3 reads TGTGCCAGCAGCGCGGAGGGCCTTCGACAGCCCCAGCATTTT.

This clone was counted once. The chain recombines TRBV2 with TRBJ2-1; tentatively, D is TRBD1 (6 bases). CDR1 SNHLY and CDR2 FYNNEI come from the germline V gene. V was clipped by 6 bases and J by 10 bases, with 13 bases between them. The CDR3 has 12 residues. As DNA, the CDR3 is TGTGCCAGCAGCTTAAAGGACAGCGAGCAGTTCTTC. It translates to CASSLKDSEQFF.

The chain recombines TRBV15 with TRBJ2-7; the D call may be TRBD1 or TRBD2 (6 bases each). Germline V gene lookup returns CDR1 LNHNV and CDR2 YYDKDF (reference sequence). V was pared by 5 bases and J by 1 base, with 18 bases between. This CDR3 is 16 amino acids long. The CDR3 bases are TGTGCCACCAGCTGGGTTTTGAGGGGGGTATCCTACGAGCAGTACTTC. Translated, it gives CATSWVLRGVSYEQYF.

This clone showed up just once. The rearrangement links TRBV7-3 to TRBJ1-1; D is possibly TRBD1 (6 bases). CDR3 length: 14 residues. Trimming removed 5 bases from V and 8 bases from J, with 18 bases in between. Germline V CDR1 and CDR2: SGHTA, FQGTGA. The CDR3 is CASSTRVRGAEAFF. CDR3 coding DNA: TGTGCCAGCAGCACCAGGGTTCGGGGGGCCGAAGCTTTCTTT.

This chain connects TRBV5-1 to TRBJ2-7; 9 bases are a match to TRBD2. Germline CDR1 is SGHRS and CDR2 is YFSETQ. V lost 0 bases to trimming and J lost 6 bases; unmatched junction nucleotides: 7. The length of the CDR3 is 15 residues. CDR3 in DNA: TGCGCCAGCAGCTTGGATGGGGCGGGAGGGGGCGAGCAGTACTTC. This codes for CASSLDGAGGGEQYF.

The chain is built from TRBV12-3 or TRBV12-4 and TRBJ1-2; no definite D call. The CDR3 is 12 amino acids. Trimming pared 6 bases from V and 3 bases from J, leaving 8 bases between. CDR3 region: CASRFQDYGYTF. CDR3 bases: TGTGCCAGCAGATTCCAAGACTATGGCTACACCTTC.

The CDR3 bases are TGTGCCAGCAGTCCGGGACAGGGTTTGAATCAGCCCCAGCATTTT. Its translation is CASSPGQGLNQPQHF. The V call is TRBV28, the J call TRBJ1-5; 9 bases fit TRBD1. Trimming took 5 bases from V and 4 from J; bases not matched to a gene: 6. The germline V gene has CDR1 MDHEN and CDR2 SYDVKM. The CDR3 extends over 15 amino acids.

The chain employs TRBV19 and TRBJ1-2, with 9 bases matching TRBD1. This CDR3 contains 13 residues. In germline, CDR1 is LNHDA, CDR2 SQIVND (reference sequence). J lost 7 bases, V lost 6 bases, and 6 bases had no gene match. In nucleotides, the CDR3 is TGTGCCAGTAGACCCCCGGACAGGGGTGGCTACACCTTC. Translated: CASRPPDRGGYTF.

J is TRBJ1-5 and V is TRBV9; no firm D call. V lost 0 bases, J lost 1 base, and 11 bases lay in between. Germline lookup yields CDR1 SGDLS and CDR2 YYNGEE. This CDR3 has 16 residues. The CDR3 coding sequence is TGTGCCAGCAGCGTAGGGGCAGATGGGAGCAATCAGCCCCAGCATTTT. This sequence encodes CASSVGADGSNQPQHF.

The gene calls are TRBV6-5 and TRBJ2-5; the match to TRBD2 covers 12 bases. The CDR3 is 16 amino acids. Germline V gene lookup returns CDR1 MNHEY and CDR2 SVGAGI. The junction had 8 bases not matched to a gene; V was cut back by 4 bases and J by 5 bases. CDR3 amino acids: CASSSRLAGEGETQYF. CDR3 coding DNA: TGTGCCAGCAGTTCACGACTAGCGGGGGAGGGGGAGACCCAGTACTTC.

DNA of the CDR3: TGTGCCAGCAGTGAACACACCTCGAACACCGGGGAGCTGTTTTTT. Its translation is CASSEHTSNTGELFF. This chain connects TRBV6-4 to TRBJ2-2; D gene unclear. CDR3 length: 15 residues. CDR1 and CDR2 (germline): MRHNA, SNTAGT. Trimming removed 3 bases at V and 0 bases at J, with 8 bases between.

This clone was counted a single time. This chain connects TRBV5-3 to TRBJ1-5; D gene ambiguous. TRBV5-3 is classed as an ORF, of uncertain function. The CDR3 has 15 amino acids. With 0 bases removed from V and 3 bases from J, the gap between germline ends came to 10 bases. CDR3 in amino acids: CARSLDSGFNQPQHF. The CDR3 DNA reads as TGTGCCAGAAGCTTGGACTCGGGATTCAATCAGCCCCAGCATTTT.

The J gene is TRBJ1-6, the V gene TRBV2; a possible D gene is TRBD1 (5 bases). Germline V gives CDR1 SNHLY, CDR2 FYNNEI. CDR3 length: 13 amino acids. Between the trimmed V and J ends, which lost 10 bases and 8 bases, there was a span of 15 bases. CDR3 protein: CANPGRPDSPLHF. DNA of the CDR3: TGTGCCAACCCAGGGAGGCCTGATTCACCCCTCCACTTT.

The gene calls are TRBV1 and TRBJ2-7; the table's D call TRBD2 went unverified against the DNA. TRBV1 is tagged as a pseudogene. The CDR3 loop spans 15 amino acids. CDR3: CTSSQGLAIPYEQYF. The DNA of the CDR3 is TGCACCAGCAGCCAAGGTCTAGCGATACCCTACGAGCAGTACTTC.

The V call is TRBV11-2, the J call TRBJ1-2, with D perhaps matching TRBD1 (6 bases). Trimming left V 4 bases short and J 4 bases short, with 13 bases between. The CDR3 is made up of 14 amino acids. Germline CDR1 is SGHAT and CDR2 is FQNNGV. CDR3 nucleotide sequence: TGTGCCAGCAGCTCTGGGGGACAAAGCTATGGCTACACCTTC. As protein: CASSSGGQSYGYTF.

The sample holds one count of this clone. This chain links TRBV21-1 with TRBJ2-3; the D call in the table, TRBD1, was not verified against the DNA. TRBV21-1 is shown as a pseudogene. This CDR3 comprises 20 residues. CDR3 DNA: TGTGCCAGCAGCAAATCTGGCAGGGGAAGCCCTATTCGGAACACAGATACGCAGTATTTT. Translating gives CASSKSGRGSPIRNTDTQYF.

The gene calls are TRBV12-3 or TRBV12-4 and TRBJ1-5; tentatively, D is TRBD1 (5 bases). With 5 bases removed from V and 6 bases from J, the gap between germline ends came to 11 bases. This CDR3 comprises 13 residues. The DNA of the CDR3 is TGTGCCAGCAGTCGACAGCAACGTCAGCCCCAGCATTTT. Translated, it gives CASSRQQRQPQHF.

The V call is TRBV4-2, the J call TRBJ1-1, with a weak D call TRBD1 (6 bases). The germline V gene has CDR1 LGHNA and CDR2 YNFKEQ. The CDR3 extends over 17 amino acids. Trimming left V 1 base short and J 1 base short, with 16 bases between. Here the CDR3 DNA reads TGTGCCAGCAGCCAAGCCGCAAACCGGGACAAGAACACTGAAGCTTTCTTT. It is translated as CASSQAANRDKNTEAFF.

The chain carries TRBV19 and TRBJ1-1, with D possibly TRBD1 on 5 matching bases. V was trimmed by 7 bases and J by 10 bases, leaving 22 bases between them. The germline V gene encodes CDR1 LNHDA and CDR2 SQIVND (reference sequence). CDR3 length: 14 residues. The CDR3 sequence is CASKLIGAGTVAFF. DNA of the CDR3: TGTGCCAGTAAACTCATAGGGGCCGGCACCGTAGCTTTCTTT.

The CDR3 is CASSQDPGTYGYTF. CDR3 nucleotide sequence: TGCGCCAGCAGCCAAGATCCAGGGACTTATGGCTACACCTTC. The V gene is TRBV4-1, the J gene TRBJ1-2; weak D call: TRBD1 (5 bases). V shed 0 bases and J shed 5 bases, with 10 bases lying between them. The CDR3 totals 14 residues. Germline loops: CDR1 MGHRA, CDR2 YSYEKL.

As regards this clone: At one end, the junction sequence differs from germline, possibly due to a read error. The gene calls are TRBV3-1 (or the pseudogene TRBV3-2) and TRBJ1-1; D not resolved. The CDR3 sequence is 12 residues long. Germline V lookup: CDR1 LGHDT, CDR2 YNNKEL (reference sequence). The CDR3 nucleotides read TGTGCCAGCAGCCAAGATAATTACGATCCGCGATTT. Its protein is CASSQDNYDPRF.

The chain has TRBV28 and TRBJ1-2, with D maybe TRBD1 (5 bases). The germline CDR1 and CDR2 sequences are MDHEN and SYDVKM. CDR3 length: 13 residues. The germline V and J ends were trimmed by 4 bases and 4 bases, with 10 bases remaining between them. The CDR3 here is CASSSQGPYGYTF. CDR3 in DNA: TGTGCCAGCAGTTCTCAGGGCCCCTATGGCTACACCTTC.

CDR3: CASSLIPGAGVEKLFF. CDR3 DNA sequence: TGTGCCAGCAGCTTGATCCCCGGGGCTGGGGTTGAAAAACTGTTTTTT. The chain carries TRBV5-6 and TRBJ1-4; maybe TRBD1 (5 bases). Germline loops: CDR1 SGHDT, CDR2 YYEEEE. The V gene lost 1 base and the J gene lost 7 bases, with 17 bases spanning the gap. The CDR3 is made up of 16 amino acids.

This clone was observed a single time. This chain uses TRBV6-4 with TRBJ2-1; the D gene is possibly TRBD1 (5 bases). The germline V gene encodes CDR1 MRHNA and CDR2 SNTAGT. The CDR3 covers 12 residues. Trimming stripped 3 bases from V and 15 bases from J, with 15 bases between. In nucleotides, the CDR3 is TGTGCCAGCAGTGAAACAGGAAGGCATCGGTTCTTC. Encoded protein: CASSETGRHRFF.

The chain couples TRBV6-5 to TRBJ2-7; 9 nucleotides line up with TRBD2. CDR1 and CDR2 from the germline V gene are MNHEY and SVGAGI. The V segment lost 6 bases and the J segment 4 bases; nucleotides outside the gene matches: 7. CDR3 length: 14 residues. The CDR3 sequence: CASRLSSGIYEQYF. In DNA, the CDR3 is TGTGCCAGCAGACTTTCTAGCGGGATATACGAGCAGTACTTC.

This clone was observed a single time. This chain uses TRBV5-4 with TRBJ2-2; the match to TRBD1 covers 8 bases. The CDR3 extends over 16 amino acids. Germline V gene lookup returns CDR1 SGHNT and CDR2 YYREEE (reference sequence). V lost 4 bases to trimming and J lost 1 base; unmatched junction nucleotides: 6. CDR3 amino acids: CASSQGAIMNTGELFF. CDR3 in DNA: TGTGCCAGCAGCCAGGGGGCCATTATGAACACCGGGGAGCTGTTTTTT.

The chain couples TRBV29-1 to TRBJ2-7, with D possibly TRBD2 on 6 matching bases. Germline V gene data show CDR1 as SQVTM and CDR2 as ANQGSEA. The CDR3 loop spans 13 amino acids. Trimming removed 6 bases at V and 4 bases at J, with 16 bases between. The CDR3, as DNA: TGCAGCGTCGGCGGAGGGGCCTTTTACGAGCAGTACTTC. It specifies CSVGGGAFYEQYF.

The chain has TRBV30 and TRBJ2-3, with TRBD2 identical over 13 bases. The CDR3 sequence is 17 residues long. With V trimmed by 4 bases and J by 4 bases, 11 bases remained unmatched. From germline, CDR1 is GTSNPN and CDR2 SVGIG (reference sequence). The DNA for the CDR3 is TGTGCCTGGATCGAGGGGACTAGCGGGATGAGGGCAGATACGCAGTATTTT. As protein: CAWIEGTSGMRADTQYF.

This rearrangement joins TRBV4-1 to TRBJ2-3; no definite D call. Germline assignment: CDR1 MGHRA and CDR2 YSYEKL. With 4 bases removed from V and 4 bases from J, the gap between germline ends came to 9 bases. The CDR3 is 13 amino acids. For the CDR3, the DNA is TGCGCCAGCAGCCTTACTATGCCAGATACGCAGTATTTT. Translated, it gives CASSLTMPDTQYF.

CDR3 loop: CASWDGNYGYTF. The CDR3 DNA sequence: TGTGCCAGCTGGGACGGAAACTATGGCTACACCTTC. This chain uses TRBV2 with TRBJ1-2, with D perhaps matching TRBD1 (5 bases). Germline V gene sequence: CDR1 SNHLY, CDR2 FYNNEI. The CDR3 covers 12 residues. Trimming left V 8 bases short and J 2 bases short, with 9 bases between.